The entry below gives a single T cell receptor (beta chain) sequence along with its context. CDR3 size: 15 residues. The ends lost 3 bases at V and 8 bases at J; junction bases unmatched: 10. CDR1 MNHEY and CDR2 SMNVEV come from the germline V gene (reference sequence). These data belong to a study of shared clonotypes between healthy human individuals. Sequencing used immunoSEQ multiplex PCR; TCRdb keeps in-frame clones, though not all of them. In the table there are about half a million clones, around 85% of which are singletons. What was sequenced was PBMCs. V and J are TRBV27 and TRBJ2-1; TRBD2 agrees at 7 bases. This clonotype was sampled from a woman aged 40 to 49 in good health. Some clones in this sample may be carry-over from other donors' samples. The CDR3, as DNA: TGTGCCAGCAGTTTCCGCTTGCGGGGGATCGATGAGCAGTTCTTC. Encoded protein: CASSFRLRGIDEQFF.